One and the same sample provided the 25 T cell receptor beta chains below, sequenced in a study of OX40 agonist ivuxolimab in advanced cancers. Produced via immunoSEQ multiplex PCR; TCRdb's table is partial and in-frame only. Among about 71,000 clones, around 82% were seen once, and the ten largest hold around 5%. The starting material was CD4+ or CD8+ T cells sorted from blood, obtained in a trial of the OX40 agonist ivuxolimab. The receptor source for this set is an adult with an advanced solid tumor such as melanoma, head and neck, liver or kidney cancer.

J is TRBJ2-7 and V is TRBV5-1; D uncertain. Germline-derived CDR1 and CDR2 are SGHRS and YFSETQ. V was trimmed by 2 bases and J by 5 bases, leaving 17 bases between them. There are 15 residues in the CDR3. The CDR3: CASSFGPSKGDEQYF. DNA of the CDR3: TGCGCCAGCAGCTTCGGACCCTCTAAGGGCGACGAGCAGTACTTC.

The chain recombines TRBV9 with TRBJ2-2, with D maybe TRBD2 (6 bases). The germline gives CDR1 SGDLS, CDR2 YYNGEE. The CDR3 sequence is 12 residues long. Trimming stripped 7 bases from V and 6 bases from J, with 10 bases between. This CDR3 is CASRLGAGELFF. CDR3 in DNA: TGTGCCAGCCGACTAGGGGCCGGGGAGCTGTTTTTT.

The chain is built from TRBV7-2 and TRBJ2-1, with 11 bases matching TRBD2. J gave up 12 bases and V 7 bases, and 11 bases lay outside the gene matches. Germline CDR1 is SGHTA and CDR2 is FQGNSA. This CDR3 has 14 residues. The CDR3, as DNA: TGTGCCAGCACCCTAACCCCACTAGCGGGGGCGCAGTTCTTC. Its protein is CASTLTPLAGAQFF. Full variable domain (rest looked up from reference TRBV7-2 and TRBJ2-1): GAGVSQSPSNKVTEKGKDVELRCDPISGHTALYWYRQSLGQGLEFLIYFQGNSAPDKSGLPSDRFSAERTGGSVSTLTIQRTQQEDSAVYLCASTLTPLAGAQFFGPGTRLTVL.

The chain carries TRBV15 and TRBJ1-5; D might be TRBD1 (5 bases). Looked up from germline, CDR1 is LNHNV and CDR2 is YYDKDF (reference sequence). The CDR3 consists of 16 residues. Trimming pared 8 bases from V and 0 bases from J, leaving 17 bases between. In nucleotides, the CDR3 is TGTGCCACCCAGGCCGCCACAGGAAATAGCAATCAGCCCCAGCATTTT. This codes for CATQAATGNSNQPQHF.

The CDR3 sequence is CASSRPGPYNEQFF. DNA of the CDR3: TGTGCCAGCAGCAGACCGGGGCCTTACAATGAGCAGTTCTTC. This chain joins TRBV5-6 and TRBJ2-1; D assignment may be TRBD1 or TRBD2 (5 bases each). Trimming pared 4 bases from V and 4 bases from J, leaving 12 bases between. CDR1 SGHDT and CDR2 YYEEEE come from the germline V gene. The CDR3 covers 14 residues.

The gene calls are TRBV6-4 and TRBJ1-5, with D unresolved. The ends were cut back, 3 bases at V and 7 bases at J, with 10 bases in the middle. CDR1 and CDR2 (germline): MRHNA, SNTAGT. The CDR3 loop spans 13 amino acids. The CDR3 sequence is CASSEQYGQPQHF. For the CDR3, the DNA is TGTGCCAGCAGTGAACAGTACGGGCAGCCCCAGCATTTT.

The chain uses TRBV18 and TRBJ1-1; D not resolved. The germline V gene encodes CDR1 KGHSH and CDR2 LQKENI. V dropped 6 bases and J dropped 5 bases, with 22 bases sitting between them. The CDR3 spans 16 residues. CDR3 protein: CASSPAGRVDETEAFF. The CDR3, as DNA: TGTGCCAGCTCTCCCGCGGGAAGGGTTGATGAAACTGAAGCTTTCTTT.

There are a few counts of this clone. This chain connects TRBV5-5 to TRBJ1-4; the match to TRBD1 covers 9 bases. Germline loops: CDR1 SGHKS, CDR2 YYEKEE (reference sequence). After removal of 5 bases from V and 4 bases from J, the junction contained 6 bases not matched to a gene. This CDR3 region has 15 residues. CDR3 DNA: TGTGCCAGCAGAGGGACAGGGAACGTTAATGAAAAACTGTTTTTT. This gives the protein CASRGTGNVNEKLFF.

The chain links TRBV28 to TRBJ1-4; 9 bases are a match to TRBD1. V lost 2 bases to trimming and J lost 8 bases; unmatched junction nucleotides: 3. CDR1 is MDHEN and CDR2 is SYDVKM in the germline V gene. The CDR3 is made up of 14 amino acids. The CDR3 loop is CASSLGGTGEKLFF. The CDR3, as DNA: TGTGCCAGCAGTTTAGGAGGGACAGGGGAAAAACTGTTTTTT.

The rearrangement joins TRBV6-1 to TRBJ1-2; D is unclear. The CDR3 contains 16 residues. The V gene's germline CDR1 is MNHNS and CDR2 SASEGT. V lost 3 bases to trimming and J lost 4 bases, with 18 bases between them. The CDR3 DNA is TGTGCCAGCAGTGATCCGGGAAGCCCCCTGGGCTATGGCTACACCTTC. It encodes CASSDPGSPLGYGYTF.

The chain employs TRBV4-3 and TRBJ2-1; tentatively, D is TRBD2 (7 bases). Germline loops: CDR1 LGHNA, CDR2 YSLEER. The V end was cut by 0 bases, the J end by 13 bases, with 19 bases between. This CDR3 is built from 15 residues. DNA for the CDR3: TGCGCCAGCAGCCAAGAGGGGGGGCTATTCGGTAGTCAGTTCTTC. This sequence encodes CASSQEGGLFGSQFF.

The genes are TRBV19 and TRBJ1-1, with D possibly TRBD1 on 5 matching bases. V lost 10 bases to trimming and J lost 4 bases, with 13 bases between them. Per germline, CDR1 LNHDA and CDR2 SQIVND (reference sequence). The CDR3 runs 12 residues. CDR3 coding DNA: TGTGCCACTTTGGGGACGGGCACTGAAGCTTTCTTT. Translation: CATLGTGTEAFF. Supplemented by reference TRBV19 and TRBJ1-1, the full variable domain reads DGGITQSPKYLFRKEGQNVTLSCEQNLNHDAMYWYRQDPGQGLRLIYYSQIVNDFQKGDIAEGYSVSREKKESFPLTVTSAQKNPTAFYLCATLGTGTEAFFGQGTRLTVV.

The rearrangement joins TRBV19 to TRBJ2-3, with 9 bases matching TRBD2. Germline trimming cut 0 bases from V and 4 bases from J; bases unmatched to any gene: 5. The CDR3 covers 16 residues. CDR1 and CDR2 from the germline V gene are LNHDA and SQIVND (reference sequence). The CDR3 loop reads CASSIDRLAGPDTQYF. In nucleotides, the CDR3 is TGTGCCAGTAGTATAGATCGCCTAGCGGGACCAGATACGCAGTATTTT.

The rearrangement joins TRBV21-1 to TRBJ2-1; the D call TRBD2 from the table was never checked on the DNA. TRBV21-1 is annotated as a pseudogene. This CDR3 has 14 amino acids. As DNA, the CDR3 is TGTGCCAGCAGCGGAGGAGCCCCCCCGAATGAGCAGTTCTTC. Encoded protein: CASSGGAPPNEQFF.

This chain joins TRBV10-3 and TRBJ1-1; D gene ambiguous. V lost 11 bases and J 4 bases, leaving 8 bases between the germline ends. Germline CDR1 reads ENHRY; CDR2 reads SYGVKD. CDR3 length: 10 residues. CDR3 DNA sequence: TGTGCCTGCGGAGGCACTGAAGCTTTCTTT. Residues: CACGGTEAFF.

In its sample, this clone was seen many times. CDR3 residues: CATSRVMHQPQHF. In DNA form, the CDR3 reads TGTGCCACCAGCAGGGTAATGCATCAGCCCCAGCATTTT. The gene calls are TRBV15 and TRBJ1-5, with D unclear. Germline lookup yields CDR1 LNHNV and CDR2 YYDKDF (reference sequence). The V and J ends lost 3 bases and 5 bases respectively, with 8 bases between them. The length of the CDR3 is 13 residues. Looking up the rest from reference TRBV15 and TRBJ1-5 gives the full variable domain: DAMVIQNPRYQVTQFGKPVTLSCSQTLNHNVMYWYQQKSSQAPKLLFHYYDKDFNNEADTPDNFQSRRPNTSFCFLDIRSPGLGDTAMYLCATSRVMHQPQHFGDGTRLSIL.

This rearrangement joins TRBV15 to TRBJ2-3; 11 nucleotides line up with TRBD2. Germline assignment: CDR1 LNHNV and CDR2 YYDKDF (reference sequence). Germline trimming cut 4 bases from V and 5 bases from J; bases unmatched to any gene: 8. The CDR3 sequence is 16 residues long. As DNA, the CDR3 is TGTGCCACCAGCATAGTTAGCGGGGGGGCCGGAGATACGCAGTATTTT. Amino acids: CATSIVSGGAGDTQYF.

The chain couples TRBV19 to TRBJ1-5; tentative D call: TRBD1 (5 bases). V was pared by 5 bases and J by 9 bases, with 23 bases between. This CDR3 has 16 amino acids. From germline, CDR1 is LNHDA and CDR2 SQIVND (reference sequence). CDR3 coding DNA: TGTGCCAGTAGTCCCTCGTGGGGGGATAGAACGGGGCCCCAGCATTTT. Its translation: CASSPSWGDRTGPQHF.

This clone was picked up one time. The chain couples TRBV2 to TRBJ1-4, with TRBD1 identical over 7 bases. Germline V CDR1 and CDR2: SNHLY, FYNNEI. V was pared by 5 bases and J by 0 bases, with 6 bases of the junction left unmatched. This CDR3 comprises 16 residues. CDR3 nucleotide sequence: TGTGCCAGCAGTCCACTGGGACAGTCAACTAATGAAAAACTGTTTTTT. It encodes CASSPLGQSTNEKLFF.

CDR3 DNA sequence: TGCGCCAGCAGCTTACAGGACATTTTCGGCGAGCAGTACTTC. It is translated as CASSLQDIFGEQYF. V usage is TRBV5-1 and J usage is TRBJ2-7; a possible D gene is TRBD1 (5 bases). V was shortened by 2 bases and J by 6 bases, with 15 bases between the two germline ends. CDR3 length: 14 residues. The germline V gene has CDR1 SGHRS and CDR2 YFSETQ.

The V and J genes are TRBV6-5 and TRBJ2-1; no clear D. V lost 0 bases and J lost 5, with 8 bases in between. Per the germline V gene, CDR1 is MNHEY and CDR2 is SVGAGI. The CDR3 runs 14 residues. CDR3: CASSYSTINNEQFF. In DNA, the CDR3 is TGTGCCAGCAGTTACTCGACCATCAACAATGAGCAGTTCTTC.

CDR3 bases: TGTGCCAGCTCAGACAGTGACCAGCCCCAGCATTTT. It translates to CASSDSDQPQHF. V is TRBV18 and J is TRBJ1-5, with D maybe TRBD1 (5 bases). Germline CDR1 KGHSH, CDR2 LQKENI. The CDR3 extends over 12 amino acids. Trimming took 5 bases from V and 7 from J, leaving 9 bases between them.

In its sample, this clone was seen once. The chain joins TRBV18 to TRBJ2-2; D may be TRBD1 (5 bases). The V end was cut by 5 bases, the J end by 3 bases, with 13 bases between. Germline V lookup: CDR1 KGHSH, CDR2 LQKENI. This CDR3 has 15 amino acids. DNA of the CDR3: TGTGCCAGCTCAGACGCCACAGGCTACACCGGGGAGCTGTTTTTT. Amino acid sequence: CASSDATGYTGELFF.

The chain couples TRBV28 to TRBJ2-3; 13 bases line up with TRBD2. Trimming removed 3 bases from V and 3 bases from J; junction bases left unmatched: 3. The length of the CDR3 is 16 residues. Germline values: CDR1 MDHEN, CDR2 SYDVKM. CDR3 sequence: CASSFGTSGITDTQYF. The CDR3 bases are TGTGCCAGCAGTTTCGGGACTAGCGGGATAACAGATACGCAGTATTTT.

This clone was detected only a few times. The V and J genes are TRBV25-1 and TRBJ2-2, with D maybe TRBD1 (6 bases). Germline V CDR1 and CDR2: MGHDK, SYGVNS. Between the trimmed V and J ends, which lost 7 bases and 7 bases, there was a span of 19 bases. CDR3 length equals 15 residues. This CDR3 is CASKEQGRGFGELFF. The CDR3, as DNA: TGTGCCAGCAAGGAACAGGGACGGGGTTTCGGGGAGCTGTTTTTT.